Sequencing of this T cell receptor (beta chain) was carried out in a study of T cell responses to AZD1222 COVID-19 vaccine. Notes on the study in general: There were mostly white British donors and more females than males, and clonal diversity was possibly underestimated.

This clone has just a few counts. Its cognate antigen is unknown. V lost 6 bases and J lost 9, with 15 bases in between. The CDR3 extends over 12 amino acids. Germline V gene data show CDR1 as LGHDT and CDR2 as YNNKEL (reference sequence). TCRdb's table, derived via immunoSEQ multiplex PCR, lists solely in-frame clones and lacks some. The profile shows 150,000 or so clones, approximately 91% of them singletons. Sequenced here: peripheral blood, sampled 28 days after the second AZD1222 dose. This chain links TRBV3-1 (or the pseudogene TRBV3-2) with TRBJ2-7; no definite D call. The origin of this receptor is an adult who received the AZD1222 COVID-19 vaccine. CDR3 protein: CASSSLTSGQYF. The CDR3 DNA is TGTGCCAGCAGTTCCCTTACGAGTGGGCAGTACTTC.